These 21 T cell receptor beta chains came from one sample sequenced in a study of post-analysis software for immune sequencing data. These receptors have no known antigen. Study outcomes and limitations: Higher frequency in patients than in controls was seen for roughly five TRBV segments, with TRBV5-6, TRBV5-1 and TRBV20-1 among them.

TCR beta libraries were prepared from cDNA with unique molecular identifiers. TCRdb re-called the PCR reads through MiXCR, storing one row per CDR3 protein. Of about 540,000 distinct CDR3 sequences listed, around a third are singletons. Sequenced material: blood. Receptors originate from a girl aged 2-17 years with multiple sclerosis.

This sequence joins TRBV2 and TRBJ2-5; 8 nucleotides align to TRBD2. V lost 5 bases, J lost 2 bases, and 4 bases stayed unmatched. Looked up from germline, CDR1 is SNHLY and CDR2 is FYNNEI. CDR3 size: 14 residues. CDR3 DNA sequence: TGTGCCAGCAGTACCGGGACTAGTCAAGAGACCCAGTACTTC. It specifies CASSTGTSQETQYF.

The chain is built from TRBV6-5 and TRBJ2-5; D unresolved. The CDR3 spans 14 residues. Germline-derived CDR1 and CDR2 are MNHEY and SVGAGI. V was clipped by 2 bases and J by 0 bases, with 7 bases between them. The CDR3 DNA reads TGTGCCAGCAGTTACACTGGAGACCAAGAGACCCAGTACTTC. This translates into CASSYTGDQETQYF.

This clonotype was recorded a few times. The genes are TRBV2 and TRBJ2-3; 8 nucleotides align to TRBD2. Germline V CDR1 and CDR2: SNHLY, FYNNEI. The junction had 7 bases not matched to a gene; V was cut back by 11 bases and J by 0 bases. The CDR3 covers 14 residues. The CDR3 DNA sequence: TGTGCCTGCGCGGGGGGTCTTAGCACAGATACGCAGTATTTT. It translates to CACAGGLSTDTQYF.

The gene calls are TRBV10-3 and TRBJ2-7, with D perhaps matching TRBD2 (6 bases). The CDR3 extends over 14 amino acids. Per the germline V gene, CDR1 is ENHRY and CDR2 is SYGVKD. V lost 10 bases and J 0 bases, leaving 16 bases between the germline ends. CDR3 sequence reads: CATSPGESSYEQYF. For the CDR3, the DNA is TGTGCCACGTCCCCGGGGGAAAGCTCCTACGAGCAGTACTTC.

J is TRBJ1-1 and V is TRBV5-1; unclear D gene. The germline V and J ends were trimmed by 0 bases and 1 base, with 7 bases remaining between them. This CDR3 spans 14 amino acids. Germline V gene data show CDR1 as SGHRS and CDR2 as YFSETQ. CDR3 loop: CASSLEVSNTEAFF. In nucleotides, the CDR3 is TGCGCCAGCAGCTTGGAGGTGTCGAACACTGAAGCTTTCTTT.

A few counts support this clonotype. The chain links TRBV20-1 to TRBJ1-1; D unresolved. Germline V gene sequence: CDR1 DFQATT, CDR2 SNEGSKA (reference sequence). V was cut by 2 bases and J by 3 bases, with 13 bases left in between. This CDR3 is 14 amino acids long. The CDR3 DNA reads TGCAGTGCTAGAACGGGATCCTTTTACACTGAAGCTTTCTTT. It specifies CSARTGSFYTEAFF.

A few counts support this clonotype. This chain connects TRBV5-5 to TRBJ1-2, with D unclear. Germline-derived CDR1 and CDR2 are SGHKS and YYEKEE (reference sequence). Trimming removed 0 bases at V and 11 bases at J, with 8 bases between. The CDR3 covers 11 residues. CDR3 nucleotide sequence: TGTGCCAGCAGCTTGGAGGGAGAGTACACCTTC. Encoded protein: CASSLEGEYTF.

This clonotype was detected a few times. V is TRBV2 and J is TRBJ2-3; no reliable D call. Germline CDR1 and CDR2: SNHLY and FYNNEI. V lost 7 bases to trimming and J lost 6 bases, with 11 bases between them. The CDR3 totals 12 residues. The CDR3, as DNA: TGTGCCAGCAACCGATACACCGATACGCAGTATTTT. Translation: CASNRYTDTQYF.

The chain is built from TRBV6-5 and TRBJ2-4; D perhaps matches TRBD1 (6 bases). The V gene lost 6 bases and the J gene lost 9 bases, with 9 bases spanning the gap. This CDR3 has 11 residues. Germline V CDR1 and CDR2: MNHEY, SVGAGI. The CDR3 DNA follows: TGTGCCAGCAGACAGGGTGGCATTCAGTACTTC. Protein sequence: CASRQGGIQYF.

This clonotype was seen a handful of times. This sequence joins TRBV20-1 and TRBJ2-1; TRBD2 aligns across 7 bases. From germline, CDR1 is DFQATT and CDR2 SNEGSKA (reference sequence). Germline trimming cut 6 bases from V and 0 bases from J; bases unmatched to any gene: 8. This CDR3 is built from 15 residues. The CDR3 DNA sequence: TGCAGTGCCACCTCTGGGGGGGGCTCCTACAATGAGCAGTTCTTC. Protein product: CSATSGGGSYNEQFF.

For the CDR3, the DNA is TGTGCCAGCAGCCAAGAAGGGGCGATTGGGGGCTACACCTTC. Its translation: CASSQEGAIGGYTF. This sequence joins TRBV3-1 and TRBJ1-2, with D perhaps TRBD1 (5 bases). CDR1 and CDR2 (germline): LGHDT, YNNKEL (reference sequence). V gave up 0 bases and J gave up 8 bases, with 13 bases separating them. This CDR3 spans 14 amino acids.

Comments on this clonotype: One end of the junction does not line up with germline, which may come from a read error. CDR3 bases: TGCGCCAGCAGTCCTGAGGGACAGGGGATTTATGGCCACACCTTC. As protein: CASSPEGQGIYGHTF. V gene TRBV5-1 combines with J gene TRBJ1-2; 10 bases match TRBD1. Germline loops: CDR1 SGHRS, CDR2 YFSETQ. The CDR3 contains 15 residues.

The V and J genes are TRBV7-9 and TRBJ1-2; tentative D call: TRBD1 (6 bases). This CDR3 comprises 13 residues. Germline values: CDR1 SEHNR, CDR2 FQNEAQ (reference sequence). The V gene lost 1 base and the J gene lost 6 bases, with 9 bases spanning the gap. CDR3 amino acids: CASSLVGGHGYTF. In nucleotides, the CDR3 is TGTGCCAGCAGCTTAGTCGGGGGGCATGGCTACACCTTC.

CDR3 sequence: CSGQGAHEQYF. CDR3 nucleotides: TGCAGCGGACAGGGGGCCCACGAGCAGTACTTC. The chain recombines TRBV29-1 with TRBJ2-7; 10 nucleotides line up with TRBD1. The V and J ends lost 7 bases and 5 bases, in that order; junction bases with no gene match: 2. The CDR3 consists of 11 residues. Germline V CDR1 and CDR2: SQVTM, ANQGSEA.

In nucleotides, the CDR3 is TGCAGCGTTGGTACAGGCGGGGTAGATTCACCCCTCCACTTT. Translation: CSVGTGGVDSPLHF. The V and J genes are TRBV29-1 and TRBJ1-6, with D possibly matching TRBD1 (5 bases). Trimming took 4 bases from V and 8 from J, leaving 15 bases between them. Germline V gene lookup returns CDR1 SQVTM and CDR2 ANQGSEA. The CDR3 totals 14 residues.

This rearrangement joins TRBV7-2 to TRBJ1-6; D uncertain. CDR3 length: 13 amino acids. Germline V gene sequence: CDR1 SGHTA, CDR2 FQGNSA. V was pared by 2 bases and J by 8 bases, with 7 bases between. The CDR3 is CASSLRPDSPLHF. Here the CDR3 DNA reads TGTGCCAGCAGCTTAAGGCCCGATTCACCCCTCCACTTT.

V gene TRBV3-1 combines with J gene TRBJ1-1; the D is unclear. V lost 3 bases, J lost 11 bases, and 19 bases lay in between. Germline CDR1 reads LGHDT; CDR2 reads YNNKEL (reference sequence). CDR3 size: 14 residues. The CDR3 region is CASSHRGKAWLAFF. The CDR3, as DNA: TGTGCCAGCAGCCATAGAGGGAAGGCTTGGTTGGCTTTCTTT.

V usage is TRBV7-3 and J usage is TRBJ2-1, with D perhaps TRBD2 (6 bases). Germline V gene data show CDR1 as SGHTA and CDR2 as FQGTGA. The CDR3 totals 14 residues. The V end lost 4 bases, the J end lost 5 bases, and 12 bases lay between the germline ends. CDR3 sequence (DNA): TGTGCCAGCAGCTCTAGACTAGGTCACAATGAGCAGTTCTTC. This gives the protein CASSSRLGHNEQFF.

The chain has TRBV5-1 and TRBJ2-4; TRBD1 matches at 8 bases. This CDR3 comprises 14 residues. V trimming: 2 bases; J trimming: 8 bases; junction bases outside the gene matches: 6. Per germline, CDR1 SGHRS and CDR2 YFSETQ. DNA of the CDR3: TGCGCCAGCAGCTTCGGACAGGGCCGGGACATTCAGTACTTC. It translates to CASSFGQGRDIQYF.

The chain combines TRBV21-1 with TRBJ2-1; the table's D call, TRBD1, was not checked against the DNA. TRBV21-1 corresponds to a pseudogene. The CDR3 sequence is 12 residues long. The CDR3 reads CASSPKGRGAFF. CDR3 in DNA: TGTGCCAGCAGTCCAAAAGGGAGGGGCGCGTTCTTC.

This clonotype was seen a few times. The genes are TRBV7-3 and TRBJ2-1; D is possibly TRBD1 or TRBD2 (5 bases each). Germline values: CDR1 SGHTA, CDR2 FQGTGA. V lost 1 base to trimming and J lost 9 bases, with 7 bases between them. This CDR3 comprises 12 residues. The CDR3 here is CASSLRGPEQFF. The CDR3 nucleotides read TGTGCCAGCAGCTTAAGGGGACCTGAGCAGTTCTTC.